This is a list of T cell receptor beta chains from one sample in a study of blood T cell repertoires in COVID-19. Sequenced by immunoSEQ multiplex PCR; TCRdb stores in-frame clones only, minus some. The sample carries about 250,000 clones, around 80% recorded once. Sample: PBMCs or T cells enriched from blood (not recorded which). The source is a man aged 40-55 years who had been exposed to COVID-19. Each CDR3 is given with its conserved first and last residue. The order of the fields is D gene, J gene, V gene, clone size, CDR3 DNA, CDR3 protein. A D gene is named only where the DNA matches it firmly. The listing skips clone size in some rows; elsewhere it reads once, few, many or a size class.

. TRBJ2-7 TRBV7-9 few TGTGCCAGCAGCTACGAGGAGGGGAGAGGCGAGCAGTACTTC CASSYEEGRGEQYF
TRBD1 TRBJ2-7 TRBV4-1 . TGCGCCAGCAGCCAAGCTTCTGCGGCAGGGGGCTTCTACGAGCAGTACTTC CASSQASAAGGFYEQYF
. TRBJ2-5 TRBV18 . TGTGCCAGCTCACCACGACTAGGTGGGGAGACCCAGTACTTC CASSPRLGGETQYF
. TRBJ2-1 TRBV5-1 . TGCGCCAGCAGCTTGGACCCGCGGGCCAACAATGAGCAGTTCTTC CASSLDPRANNEQFF
TRBD1 TRBJ1-3 TRBV30 . TGTGCCTGGAGTGTGGGTTTGGGACAGGGTGCGAACACCATATATTTT CAWSVGLGQGANTIYF
. TRBJ2-5 TRBV24-1 . TGTGCCACCAGTGAGGCGGACAGTACCCAAGAGACCCAGTACTTC CATSEADSTQETQYF
TRBD1 TRBJ1-5 TRBV10-1 . TGCGCCAGCAGCGAAGACAGGGGGGATCAGCCCCAGCATTTT CASSEDRGDQPQHF
TRBD1 TRBJ2-2 TRBV2 . TGTGCCAGCAGTTCGGGACAGGGTCGCACCGGGGAGCTGTTTTTT CASSSGQGRTGELFF
TRBD1 TRBJ2-5 TRBV7-9 . TGTGCCAGCATGGTCCCCTTTAAGGGACAGCAAGAGACCCAGTACTTC CASMVPFKGQQETQYF
TRBD1 TRBJ1-5 TRBV10-2 . TGCGCCAGCGGTGCAGGGGGCGATCAGCCCCAGCATTTT CASGAGGDQPQHF
. TRBJ2-3 TRBV27 once TGTGCCAGCAGTCAAAGACGAAGACTCACTAGCACAGATACGCAGTATTTT CASSQRRRLTSTDTQYF
. TRBJ1-2 TRBV12-3/TRBV12-4 few TGTGCCAGCAGTTTAGCCGACAGGAGCCGAAACACCTTC CASSLADRSRNTF
TRBD1 TRBJ1-2 TRBV24-1 . TGTGCCACCAGTGGAGGACAGGGAGAGTATAACTATGGCTACACCTTC CATSGGQGEYNYGYTF
. TRBJ1-2 TRBV4-1 . TGCGCCAGCAGCTCCCCGGAAGGGGATGGCTACACCTTC CASSSPEGDGYTF
. TRBJ1-5 TRBV7-9 . TGTGCCAGCAGCACAACAGGGTTCCAGCCCCAGCATTTT CASSTTGFQPQHF
. TRBJ1-1 TRBV3-1/TRBV3-2 . TGTGCCAGCAGCCGCGTAAGTACTGAAGCTTTCTTT CASSRVSTEAFF
TRBD1 TRBJ1-2 TRBV13 . TGTGCCAGCAGCACACTTCCCGGGACAGGGACCTCTTATGGCTACACCTTC CASSTLPGTGTSYGYTF
. TRBJ2-2 TRBV13 few TGTGCCAGCCGGTTTACAGCAAACACCGGGGAGCTGTTTTTT CASRFTANTGELFF
. TRBJ2-3 TRBV30 . TGTGCCTGGAGTGGTAGTGCAGATACGCAGTATTTT CAWSGSADTQYF
. TRBJ2-7 TRBV4-1 . TGCGCCAGCAGCCCAGACCAGTTCTACGAGCAGTACTTC CASSPDQFYEQYF
TRBD2 TRBJ2-7 TRBV3-1/TRBV3-2 . TGTGCCACTCGCTCCGGGACTAGCAGCCCCTACGAGCAGTACTTC CATRSGTSSPYEQYF
. TRBJ2-3 TRBV27 . TGTGCCAGCAGTTTAGGACAGAACACAGATACGCAGTATTTT CASSLGQNTDTQYF
TRBD2 TRBJ2-1 TRBV6-4 many TGTGCCAGCAGTCAGGGCCGGGGGGATGAGCAGTTCTTC CASSQGRGDEQFF
. TRBJ1-6 TRBV7-9 . TGTGCCAGCAGCTTACGCGGACAAGGCTCACCCCTCCACTTT CASSLRGQGSPLHF
. TRBJ1-1 TRBV3-1/TRBV3-2 . TGTGCCAGCAGCCAAAGTAGTCGGGAAGCTTTCTTT CASSQSSREAFF
TRBD1 TRBJ1-1 TRBV5-4 . TGTGCCAGCAGCTTAAGACAGGGGGCTTCCACTGAAGCTTTCTTT CASSLRQGASTEAFF
TRBD2 TRBJ2-1 TRBV5-1 . TGCGCCAGCAGCTCAATAGCGGGTACTGAGAATGAGCAGTTCTTC CASSSIAGTENEQFF
TRBD1 TRBJ1-5 TRBV4-1 many TGCGCCAGCAGTCAACCCTGGGACAGGGATCAGCCCCAGCATTTT CASSQPWDRDQPQHF
. TRBJ1-2 TRBV23-1 . TGCGCCAGCAGTCCAGGGTCCCCCTATGGCTACACCTTC CASSPGSPYGYTF
TRBD1 TRBJ1-2 TRBV30 . TGTGCCTGGAGCCGGACAGGGGTGGATGGCTACACCTTC CAWSRTGVDGYTF
. TRBJ1-5 TRBV11-3 . TGTGCCAGCAGCCGTGACCGGGACATCTTCTATCAGCCCCAGCATTTT CASSRDRDIFYQPQHF
. TRBJ1-5 TRBV7-6 . TGTGCCAGCAGCATGCGGGACGGCCAGTTTAATCAGCCCCAGCATTTT CASSMRDGQFNQPQHF
. TRBJ2-7 TRBV10-1 . TGCGCCAGCCGACGAAAAAGGACACTTTCCTACGAGCAGTACTTC CASRRKRTLSYEQYF
. TRBJ1-5 TRBV24-1 . TGTGCCACCGGACAAAATCAGCCCCAGCATTTT CATGQNQPQHF
TRBD1 TRBJ1-4 TRBV12-5 . TGTGCTAGTGACGGACTCCCCGGGACAGGGGATAATCCGCATGAAAAACTGTTTTTT CASDGLPGTGDNPHEKLFF
. TRBJ1-3 TRBV11-2 . TGTGCCAGCAGCCTACTACAGGCGACCTCTGGAAACACCATATATTTT CASSLLQATSGNTIYF
TRBD2 TRBJ2-6 TRBV11-3 . TGTGCCAGCAGCTTAGATGCGAGCGGGAGCTCTGGGGCCAACGTCCTGACTTTC CASSLDASGSSGANVLTF
TRBD1 TRBJ1-5 TRBV10-3 once TGTGCCATCAGCTGGGACAGTAGCAATCAGCCCCAGCATTTT CAISWDSSNQPQHF
. TRBJ1-6 TRBV3-1/TRBV3-2 . TGTGCCAGCAGCCAAGTTTCGGGGGGCTGGCGTAATTCACCCCTCCACTTT CASSQVSGGWRNSPLHF
. TRBJ1-3 TRBV30 many TGTGCCTCCCCGGCGGCCTCCTCTGGAAACACCATATATTTT CASPAASSGNTIYF
TRBD2 TRBJ2-7 TRBV18 . TGTGCCAGCTCACCACCAGTGTTTAGCGGGATACAAAACTACGAGCAGTACTTC CASSPPVFSGIQNYEQYF
TRBD2 TRBJ2-3 TRBV6-5 . TGTGCCAGCAGGGATGAGCGGGAGAGGGGTACGCAGTATTTT CASRDERERGTQYF
. TRBJ1-2 TRBV6-5 . TGTGCCAGCAGTCCCACTACAGGTTTCTATGGCTACACCTTC CASSPTTGFYGYTF
TRBD2 TRBJ2-1 TRBV5-5 . TGTGCCAGCAGCTTGGGCGGGACTAGCGGGAGCCATGAGCAGTTCTTC CASSLGGTSGSHEQFF
TRBD1 TRBJ2-1 TRBV15 few TGTGCCACCAGGGCGGACAGGGGCTCCTACAATGAGCAGTTCTTC CATRADRGSYNEQFF
. TRBJ2-2 TRBV11-3 . TGTGGTACTGGGAACACCGGGGAGCTGTTTTTT CGTGNTGELFF
. TRBJ2-7 TRBV19 . TGTGCCAGTAGGGGAGGATACGAGCAGTACTTC CASRGGYEQYF
TRBD2 TRBJ2-4 TRBV12-3/TRBV12-4 . TGTGCCAGCTTGGGCTATGGACTAGTCCCCGACTTC CASLGYGLVPDF
. TRBJ2-7 TRBV12-3/TRBV12-4 . TGTGCCAGCAGTTCCCTCTCCTACGAGCAGTACTTC CASSSLSYEQYF
. TRBJ1-5 TRBV5-6 . TGTGCCAGCAGCTTGCGTGATCAGCCCCAGCATTTT CASSLRDQPQHF
. TRBJ2-1 TRBV3-1/TRBV3-2 once TGTGCCAGCAGCCAAGCTAGTGTGGAGATAAGTGAGCAGTTCTTC CASSQASVEISEQFF